The clone carrying this TCR beta chain showed up just a few times. Antigen unknown. Primers used in a second PCR of about 6 to 11 cycles were a sample-barcoded 5' primer and a J-beta primer mix. TCRdb independently ran MiXCR on the 5' RACE reads; one entry per CDR3 protein. The profile shows about 1.5 million distinct CDR3 sequences, roughly two fifths of them singletons. Per germline, CDR1 SGHRS and CDR2 YFSETQ. The CDR3 runs 12 residues. Between the trimmed V and J ends, which lost 0 bases and 4 bases, there was a span of 4 bases. The data belong to a study of blood T cells in healthy people across ages. Whole-study results and caveats: Getting older went along with TCR beta diversity per million T cells dropping roughly linearly.

This chain uses TRBV5-1 with TRBJ2-5; D ambiguous. This receptor was taken from a woman younger than 35 in good health. The source material was blood. The CDR3 is CASSLDVETQYF. The CDR3 coding sequence is TGCGCCAGCAGCTTGGACGTAGAGACCCAGTACTTC.